Listed here are 10 T cell receptor beta chains from one sample, sequenced in a study of cytomegalovirus exposure and HLA in healthy donors. Primers included in the PCR were 60 Vbeta and 13 Jbeta primers. Repertoires were generated with immunoSEQ multiplex PCR, while TCRdb's copy carries only in-frame clones and drops some. The sample includes roughly 100,000 clones, roughly 81% of them seen just once. Material for sequencing was PBMCs. The receptor set was obtained from a woman aged 18-29 years in good health and CMV-seropositive.

The genes are TRBV29-1 and TRBJ1-2; 12 nucleotides match TRBD1. The V gene's germline CDR1 is SQVTM and CDR2 ANQGSEA. The CDR3 extends over 13 amino acids. The J segment lost 7 bases and the V segment lost 6 bases, leaving 6 bases of the junction unmatched. The CDR3 protein is CSVGTGGFSGYTF. CDR3 nucleotide sequence: TGCAGCGTAGGGACAGGGGGCTTCTCTGGCTACACCTTC.

The J gene is TRBJ2-7, the V gene TRBV7-7, with D unresolved. Looked up from germline, CDR1 is SSHAT and CDR2 is FNYEAQ (reference sequence). The CDR3 extends over 9 amino acids. The CDR3 is CARYYEQYF. The CDR3 DNA is TGTGCTAGATACTACGAGCAGTACTTC.

J is TRBJ1-1 and V is TRBV5-4; tentatively, D is TRBD1 (5 bases). Germline V CDR1 and CDR2: SGHNT, YYREEE (reference sequence). V gave up 2 bases and J gave up 5 bases, with 16 bases separating them. The CDR3 runs 15 residues. The CDR3 DNA is TGTGCCAGCAGCTTAAGGACAAACGCTCAAACTGAAGCTTTCTTT. Encoded protein: CASSLRTNAQTEAFF.

This chain links TRBV2 with TRBJ1-5, with TRBD1 matching over 8 bases. V shed 0 bases, J shed 5 bases, and the junction held 6 bases outside the gene matches. CDR1 and CDR2 from the germline V gene are SNHLY and FYNNEI. The CDR3 runs to 16 residues. The CDR3 DNA reads as TGTGCCAGCAGTGAAGCCTCTGGACAGGGCCATCAGCCCCAGCATTTT. Encoded protein: CASSEASGQGHQPQHF.

The chain is built from TRBV2 and TRBJ2-5, with D possibly matching TRBD2 (5 bases). Germline assignment: CDR1 SNHLY and CDR2 FYNNEI. V was cut by 4 bases and J by 5 bases, with 14 bases left in between. The CDR3 consists of 14 residues. The CDR3 is CASSVTGRRETQYF. Written as DNA, the CDR3 is TGTGCCAGCAGTGTTACCGGACGGAGGGAGACCCAGTACTTC.

The chain employs TRBV2 and TRBJ1-1; 8 bases match TRBD1. This CDR3 is 14 amino acids long. Losses at the gene ends were 2 bases for V and 4 bases for J; bases not matched to a gene: 3. Germline V CDR1 and CDR2: SNHLY, FYNNEI. CDR3 loop: CASSEQTGVTEAFF. The CDR3 region has the DNA TGTGCCAGCAGTGAACAGACAGGGGTCACTGAAGCTTTCTTT.

The V gene is TRBV7-2, the J gene TRBJ2-1, with 10 positions matching TRBD2. The CDR3 loop spans 12 amino acids. Germline V gene data show CDR1 as SGHTA and CDR2 as FQGNSA. V gave up 2 bases and J gave up 15 bases; unmatched junction bases: 4. CDR3 region: CASSLLGTSVFF. CDR3 bases: TGTGCCAGCAGCTTACTCGGGACTAGCGTGTTCTTC. The variable domain in full, with the rest retrieved from reference TRBV7-2 and TRBJ2-1, is GAGVSQSPSNKVTEKGKDVELRCDPISGHTALYWYRQSLGQGLEFLIYFQGNSAPDKSGLPSDRFSAERTGGSVSTLTIQRTQQEDSAVYLCASSLLGTSVFFGPGTRLTVL.

The rearrangement uses TRBV30 and TRBJ1-5; no clear D gene. The V end was cut by 3 bases, the J end by 6 bases, with 12 bases between. Germline lookup yields CDR1 GTSNPN and CDR2 SVGIG (reference sequence). There are 13 residues in the CDR3. CDR3 region: CAWSPREGQPQHF. The DNA for the CDR3 is TGTGCCTGGAGCCCCCGAGAGGGTCAGCCCCAGCATTTT.

V gene TRBV4-1 combines with J gene TRBJ1-4; no reliable D call. V was cut by 1 base and J by 7 bases, with 13 bases left in between. In germline, CDR1 is MGHRA, CDR2 YSYEKL. The CDR3 totals 15 residues. The CDR3, as DNA: TGCGCCAGCAGCCAAGTGGGGAGGCAGGCTGAAAAACTGTTTTTT. It codes for CASSQVGRQAEKLFF.

This sequence joins TRBV30 and TRBJ2-2; 9 nucleotides align to TRBD2. From germline, CDR1 is GTSNPN and CDR2 SVGIG (reference sequence). The V segment lost 8 bases and the J segment 7 bases; nucleotides outside the gene matches: 8. The CDR3 is 13 residues long. CDR3 amino acids: CAKGLAENGELFF. For the CDR3, the DNA is TGTGCCAAGGGACTAGCAGAGAACGGGGAGCTGTTTTTT.